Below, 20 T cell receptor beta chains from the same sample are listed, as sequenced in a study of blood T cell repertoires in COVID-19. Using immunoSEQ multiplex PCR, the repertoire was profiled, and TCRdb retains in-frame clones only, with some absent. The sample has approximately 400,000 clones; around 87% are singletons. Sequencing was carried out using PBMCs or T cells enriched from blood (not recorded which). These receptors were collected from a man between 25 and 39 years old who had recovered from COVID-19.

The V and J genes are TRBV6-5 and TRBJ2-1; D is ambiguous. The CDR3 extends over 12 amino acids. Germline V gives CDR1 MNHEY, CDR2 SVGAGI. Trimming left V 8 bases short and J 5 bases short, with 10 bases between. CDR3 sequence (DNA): TGTGCCAGCGGTAGTGCCCACAATGAGCAGTTCTTC. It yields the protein CASGSAHNEQFF.

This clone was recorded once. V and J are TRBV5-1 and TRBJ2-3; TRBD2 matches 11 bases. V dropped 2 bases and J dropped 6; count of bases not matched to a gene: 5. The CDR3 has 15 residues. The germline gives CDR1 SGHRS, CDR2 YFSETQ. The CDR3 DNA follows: TGCGCCAGCAGCTTTAGCGGGGGGGGCAGGGATACGCAGTATTTT. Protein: CASSFSGGGRDTQYF.

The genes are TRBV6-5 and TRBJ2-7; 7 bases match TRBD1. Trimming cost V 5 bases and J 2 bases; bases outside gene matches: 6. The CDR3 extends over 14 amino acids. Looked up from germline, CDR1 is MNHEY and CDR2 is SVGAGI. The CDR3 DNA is TGTGCCAGCAGTCGACAGGGCGCAGCCTACGAGCAGTACTTC. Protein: CASSRQGAAYEQYF.

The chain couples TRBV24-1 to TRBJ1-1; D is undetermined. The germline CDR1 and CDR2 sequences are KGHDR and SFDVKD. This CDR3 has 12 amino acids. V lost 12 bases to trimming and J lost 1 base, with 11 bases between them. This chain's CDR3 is CALPHRNTEAFF. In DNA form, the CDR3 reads TGTGCCCTTCCCCACAGGAACACTGAAGCTTTCTTT.

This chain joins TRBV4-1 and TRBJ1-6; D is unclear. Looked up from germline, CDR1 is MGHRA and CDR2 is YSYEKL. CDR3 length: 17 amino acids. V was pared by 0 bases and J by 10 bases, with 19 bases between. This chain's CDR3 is CASSQDPFSSSRSPLHF. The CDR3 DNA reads TGCGCCAGCAGCCAAGACCCATTCTCTTCGAGTCGGTCACCCCTCCACTTT.

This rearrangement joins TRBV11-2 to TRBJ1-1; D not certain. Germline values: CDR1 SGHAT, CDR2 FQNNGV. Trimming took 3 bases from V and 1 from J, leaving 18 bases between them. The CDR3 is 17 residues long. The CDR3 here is CASSLWKIQKSNTEAFF. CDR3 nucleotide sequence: TGTGCCAGCAGCTTGTGGAAAATACAGAAGTCGAACACTGAAGCTTTCTTT.

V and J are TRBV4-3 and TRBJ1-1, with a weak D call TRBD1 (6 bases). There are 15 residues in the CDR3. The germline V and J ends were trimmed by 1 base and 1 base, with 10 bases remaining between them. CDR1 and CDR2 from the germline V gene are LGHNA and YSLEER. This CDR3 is CASSQGYRENTEAFF. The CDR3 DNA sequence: TGCGCCAGCAGCCAAGGGTACAGGGAGAACACTGAAGCTTTCTTT.

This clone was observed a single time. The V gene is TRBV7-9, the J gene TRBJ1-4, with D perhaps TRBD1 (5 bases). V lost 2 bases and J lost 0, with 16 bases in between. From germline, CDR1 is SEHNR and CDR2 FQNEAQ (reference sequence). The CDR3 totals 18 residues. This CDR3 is CASSLIGEGVTTNEKLFF. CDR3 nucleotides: TGTGCCAGCAGCTTAATCGGTGAAGGGGTCACAACTAATGAAAAACTGTTTTTT.

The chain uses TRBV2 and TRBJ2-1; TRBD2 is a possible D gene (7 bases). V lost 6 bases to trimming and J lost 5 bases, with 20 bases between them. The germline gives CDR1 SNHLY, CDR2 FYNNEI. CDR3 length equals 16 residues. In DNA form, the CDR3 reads TGTGCCAGCAGCCCCCGGGGGGCGGGGGCGAACAATGAGCAGTTCTTC. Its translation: CASSPRGAGANNEQFF.

CDR3 region: CASSGDKNSPLHF. CDR3 nucleotide sequence: TGCGCCAGCAGCGGGGACAAAAATTCACCCCTCCACTTT. The chain couples TRBV5-1 to TRBJ1-6, with a possible D match to TRBD1 (6 bases). Germline V lookup: CDR1 SGHRS, CDR2 YFSETQ. Deletions cut 4 bases from V and 7 bases from J, with 9 bases between. The CDR3 is 13 residues long.

The CDR3 here is CASSGARGGSYNSPLHF. CDR3 in DNA: TGTGCCAGCAGCGGTGCACGAGGAGGGTCCTATAATTCACCCCTCCACTTT. The genes are TRBV9 and TRBJ1-6; D remains unclear. Germline V gene lookup returns CDR1 SGDLS and CDR2 YYNGEE. This CDR3 region has 17 residues. Trimming cost V 3 bases and J 1 base, with 14 bases left between them.

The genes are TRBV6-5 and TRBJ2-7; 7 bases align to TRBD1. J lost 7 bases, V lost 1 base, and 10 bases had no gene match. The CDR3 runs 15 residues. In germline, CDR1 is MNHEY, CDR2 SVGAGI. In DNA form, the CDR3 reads TGTGCCAGCAGTTACTTAGGGACAGCATCAGGGGAGCAGTACTTC. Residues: CASSYLGTASGEQYF.

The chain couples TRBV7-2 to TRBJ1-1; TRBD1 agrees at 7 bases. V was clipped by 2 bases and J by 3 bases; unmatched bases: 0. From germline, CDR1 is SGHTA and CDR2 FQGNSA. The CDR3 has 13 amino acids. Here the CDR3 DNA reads TGTGCCAGCAGCTTACAGGGGGACACTGAAGCTTTCTTT. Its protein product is CASSLQGDTEAFF.

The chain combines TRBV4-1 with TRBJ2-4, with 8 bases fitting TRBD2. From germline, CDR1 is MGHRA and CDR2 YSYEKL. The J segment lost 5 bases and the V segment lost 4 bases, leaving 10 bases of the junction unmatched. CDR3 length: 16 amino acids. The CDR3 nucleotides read TGCGCCAGCAGCCCTGTAGGTAGCGGGGCCCAAAACATTCAGTACTTC. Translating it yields CASSPVGSGAQNIQYF.

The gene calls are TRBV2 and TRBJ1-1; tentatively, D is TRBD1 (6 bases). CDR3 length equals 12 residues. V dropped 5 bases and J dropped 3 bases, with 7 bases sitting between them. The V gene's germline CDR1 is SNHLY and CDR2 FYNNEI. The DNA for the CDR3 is TGTGCCAGCAGTAGGACAGACACTGAAGCTTTCTTT. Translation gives CASSRTDTEAFF. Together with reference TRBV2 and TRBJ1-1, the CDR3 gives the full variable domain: EPEVTQTPSHQVTQMGQEVILRCVPISNHLYFYWYRQILGQKVEFLVSFYNNEISEKSEIFDDQFSVERPDGSNFTLKIRSTKLEDSAMYFCASSRTDTEAFFGQGTRLTVV.

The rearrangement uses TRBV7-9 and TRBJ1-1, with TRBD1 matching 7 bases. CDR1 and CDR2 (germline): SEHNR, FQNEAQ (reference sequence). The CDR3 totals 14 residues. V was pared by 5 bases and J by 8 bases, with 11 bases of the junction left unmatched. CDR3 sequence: CASSPLGDREEAFF. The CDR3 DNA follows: TGTGCCAGCAGCCCACTTGGGGACAGAGAGGAAGCTTTCTTT.

The CDR3 here is CASSQQRGRNQPQHF. CDR3 nucleotide sequence: TGCGCCAGCAGCCAACAAAGGGGGCGGAATCAGCCCCAGCATTTT. The chain recombines TRBV4-1 with TRBJ1-5; TRBD1 matches at 7 bases. The germline CDR1 and CDR2 sequences are MGHRA and YSYEKL. The CDR3 spans 15 residues. The V segment lost 2 bases and the J segment 4 bases; nucleotides outside the gene matches: 5.

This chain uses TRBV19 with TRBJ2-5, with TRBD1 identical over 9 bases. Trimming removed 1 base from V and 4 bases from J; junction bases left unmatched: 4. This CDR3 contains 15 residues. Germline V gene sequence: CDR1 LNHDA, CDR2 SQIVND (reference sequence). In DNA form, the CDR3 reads TGTGCCAGTAGTATAGCCCACAGGGGGCGAGAGACCCAGTACTTC. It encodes CASSIAHRGRETQYF.

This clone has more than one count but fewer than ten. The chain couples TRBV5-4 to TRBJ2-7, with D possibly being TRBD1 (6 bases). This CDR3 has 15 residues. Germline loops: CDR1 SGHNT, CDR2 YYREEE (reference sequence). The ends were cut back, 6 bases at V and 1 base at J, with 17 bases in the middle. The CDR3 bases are TGTGCCAGCAAGGCCGGGGTAGACAGGTCCTACGAGCAGTACTTC. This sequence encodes CASKAGVDRSYEQYF. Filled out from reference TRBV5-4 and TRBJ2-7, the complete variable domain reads ETGVTQSPTHLIKTRGQQVTLRCSSQSGHNTVSWYQQALGQGPQFIFQYYREEENGRGNFPPRFSGLQFPNYSSELNVNALELDDSALYLCASKAGVDRSYEQYFGPGTRLTVT.

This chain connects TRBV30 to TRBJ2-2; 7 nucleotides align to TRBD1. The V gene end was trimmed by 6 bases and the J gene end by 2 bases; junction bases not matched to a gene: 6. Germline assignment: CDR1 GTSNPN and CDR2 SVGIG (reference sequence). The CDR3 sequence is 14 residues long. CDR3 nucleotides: TGTGCCTGTAGTAAGGGGGCTAACACCGGGGAGCTGTTTTTT. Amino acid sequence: CACSKGANTGELFF.